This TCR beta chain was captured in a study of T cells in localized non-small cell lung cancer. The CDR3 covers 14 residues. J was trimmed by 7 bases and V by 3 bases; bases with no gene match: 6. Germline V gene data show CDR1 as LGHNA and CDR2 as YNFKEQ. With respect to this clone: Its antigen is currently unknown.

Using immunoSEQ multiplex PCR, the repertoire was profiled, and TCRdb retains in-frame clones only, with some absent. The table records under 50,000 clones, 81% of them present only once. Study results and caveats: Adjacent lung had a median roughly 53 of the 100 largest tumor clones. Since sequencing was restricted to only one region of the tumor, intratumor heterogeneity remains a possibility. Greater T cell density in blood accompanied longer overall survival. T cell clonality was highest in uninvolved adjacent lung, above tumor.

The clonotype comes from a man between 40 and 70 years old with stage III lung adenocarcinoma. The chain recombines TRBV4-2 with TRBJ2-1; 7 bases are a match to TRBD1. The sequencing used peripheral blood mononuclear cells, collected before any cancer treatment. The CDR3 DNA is TGTGCCAGCAGCCACTCGGCAGGGGGTAATGAGCAGTTCTTC. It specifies CASSHSAGGNEQFF.